This T cell receptor beta chain was captured in a study of blood T cells in healthy people across ages. Study overall: Capturing about one barcoded beta molecule per two T cells was achieved by template switching.

Using a J-beta primer mix together with a sample-barcoded 5' primer, a second PCR was run for roughly 7 to 11 cycles. TCRdb re-derived calls from the 5' RACE reads in MiXCR, one entry per CDR3 protein. The profile shows about 830,000 distinct CDR3 sequences, around 68% of them singletons. CDR1 and CDR2 (germline): LNHNV, YYDKDF (reference sequence). The CDR3 is made up of 13 amino acids. Study-level findings and limits: Significant beta diversity loss was already apparent by age roughly 43, declining roughly linearly. Versus aged donors, long-lived donors had higher diversity and more naive CD4+ cells.

As to this clonotype: As yet, its antigen is unknown.

Sequencing was performed on blood. The source is a man under 40 in good health. The chain joins TRBV15 to TRBJ2-1; the D gene is possibly TRBD2 (5 bases). With the DNA end fitting TRBJ2-7 better, the J assignment may be wrong. CDR3 loop: CATSAGDSYEQYF. Written as DNA, the CDR3 is TGTGCCACCAGCGCGGGCGACTCCTACGAGCAGTACTTC.